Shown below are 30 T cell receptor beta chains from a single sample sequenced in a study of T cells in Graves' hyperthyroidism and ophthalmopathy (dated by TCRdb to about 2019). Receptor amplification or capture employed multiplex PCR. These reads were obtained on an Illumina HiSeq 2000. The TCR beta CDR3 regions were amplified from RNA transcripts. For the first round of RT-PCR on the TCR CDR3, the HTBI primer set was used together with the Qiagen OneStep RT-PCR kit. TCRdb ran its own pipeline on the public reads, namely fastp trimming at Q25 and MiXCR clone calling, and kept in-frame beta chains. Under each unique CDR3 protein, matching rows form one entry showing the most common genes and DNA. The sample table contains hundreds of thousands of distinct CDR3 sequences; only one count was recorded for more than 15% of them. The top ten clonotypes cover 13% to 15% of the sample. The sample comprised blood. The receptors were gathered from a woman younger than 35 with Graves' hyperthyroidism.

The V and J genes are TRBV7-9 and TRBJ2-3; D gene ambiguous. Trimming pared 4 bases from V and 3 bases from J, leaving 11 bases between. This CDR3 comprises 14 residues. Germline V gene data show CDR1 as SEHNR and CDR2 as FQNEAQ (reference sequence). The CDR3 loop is CASSSKQRTDTQYF. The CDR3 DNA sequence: TGTGCCAGCAGCTCAAAACAAAGGACAGATACGCAGTATTTT.

CDR3 DNA sequence: TGTGCCAGCACTCTACTGGGGTCTGGGGCCAACGTCCTGACTTTC. Protein product: CASTLLGSGANVLTF. V and J are TRBV2 and TRBJ2-6; no clear D. The CDR3 loop spans 15 amino acids. Germline values: CDR1 SNHLY, CDR2 FYNNEI. V lost 7 bases, J lost 1 base, and 11 bases lay in between.

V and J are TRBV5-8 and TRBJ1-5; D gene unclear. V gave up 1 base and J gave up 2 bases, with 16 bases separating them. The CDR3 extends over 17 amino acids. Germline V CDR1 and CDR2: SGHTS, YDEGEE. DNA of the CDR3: TGTGCCAGCAGCTTGATTGGCCGGGGAGCCGGCAATCAGCCCCAGCATTTT. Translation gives CASSLIGRGAGNQPQHF. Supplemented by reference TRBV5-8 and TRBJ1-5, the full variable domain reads EAGVTQSPTHLIKTRGQQATLRCSPISGHTSVYWYQQALGLGLQFLLWYDEGEERNRGNFPPRFSGRQFPNYSSELNVNALELEDSALYLCASSLIGRGAGNQPQHFGDGTRLSIL.

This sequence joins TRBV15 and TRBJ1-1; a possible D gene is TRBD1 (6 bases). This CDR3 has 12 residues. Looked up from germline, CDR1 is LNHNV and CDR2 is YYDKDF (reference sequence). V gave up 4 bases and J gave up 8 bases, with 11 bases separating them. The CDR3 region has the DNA TGTGCCACCAGCACCCGCCAGGGGGAAGCTTTCTTT. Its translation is CATSTRQGEAFF. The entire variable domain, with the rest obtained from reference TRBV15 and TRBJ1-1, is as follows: DAMVIQNPRYQVTQFGKPVTLSCSQTLNHNVMYWYQQKSSQAPKLLFHYYDKDFNNEADTPDNFQSRRPNTSFCFLDIRSPGLGDTAMYLCATSTRQGEAFFGQGTRLTVV.

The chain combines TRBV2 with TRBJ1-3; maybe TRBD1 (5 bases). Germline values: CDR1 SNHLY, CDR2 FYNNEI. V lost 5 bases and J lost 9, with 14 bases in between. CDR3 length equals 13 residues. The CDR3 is CASSLTAGGTIYF. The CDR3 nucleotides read TGTGCCAGCAGTCTGACAGCGGGGGGCACCATATATTTT.

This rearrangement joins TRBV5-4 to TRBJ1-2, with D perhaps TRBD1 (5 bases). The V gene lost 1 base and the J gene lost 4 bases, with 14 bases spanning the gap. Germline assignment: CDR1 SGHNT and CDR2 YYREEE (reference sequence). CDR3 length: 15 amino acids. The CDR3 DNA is TGTGCCAGCAGCTTGTTTGGGGCGATGGGCTATGGCTACACCTTC. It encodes CASSLFGAMGYGYTF.

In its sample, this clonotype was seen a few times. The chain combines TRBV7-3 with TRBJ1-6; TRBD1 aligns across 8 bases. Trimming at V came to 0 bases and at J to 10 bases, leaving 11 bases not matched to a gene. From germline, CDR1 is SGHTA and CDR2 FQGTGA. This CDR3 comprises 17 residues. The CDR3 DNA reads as TGTGCCAGCAGCTTAACGTCACCCGGACAGGGCGGATCACCCCTCCACTTT. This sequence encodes CASSLTSPGQGGSPLHF. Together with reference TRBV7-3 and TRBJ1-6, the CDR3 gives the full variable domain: GAGVSQTPSNKVTEKGKYVELRCDPISGHTALYWYRQSLGQGPEFLIYFQGTGAADDSGLPNDRFFAVRPEGSVSTLKIQRTERGDSAVYLCASSLTSPGQGGSPLHFGNGTRLTVT.

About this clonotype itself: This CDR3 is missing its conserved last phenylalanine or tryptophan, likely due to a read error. CDR3 residues: CASGPPKQGFTGELFL. CDR3 in DNA: TGCGCCAGCGGCCCACCAAAACAGGGTTTCACCGGGGAGCTGTTTCTT. The V and J genes are TRBV5-1 and TRBJ2-2; maybe TRBD1 (6 bases). The CDR3 contains 16 residues. CDR1 is SGHRS and CDR2 is YFSETQ in the germline V gene. V dropped 7 bases and J dropped 4 bases, with 20 bases sitting between them.

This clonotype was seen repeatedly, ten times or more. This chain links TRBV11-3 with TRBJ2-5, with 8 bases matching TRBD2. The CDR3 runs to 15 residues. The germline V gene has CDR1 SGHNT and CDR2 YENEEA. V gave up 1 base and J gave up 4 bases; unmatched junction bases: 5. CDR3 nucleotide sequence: TGTGCCAGCAGCTTAGGGCTAGCGGGCTTAGAGACCCAGTACTTC. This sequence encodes CASSLGLAGLETQYF.

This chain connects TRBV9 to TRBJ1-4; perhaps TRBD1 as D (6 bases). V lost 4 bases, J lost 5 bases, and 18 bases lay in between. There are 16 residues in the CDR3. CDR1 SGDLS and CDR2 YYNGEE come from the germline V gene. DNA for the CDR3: TGTGCCAGCAGCCCAACGGGGGGCGGGGGAAATGAAAAACTGTTTTTT. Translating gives CASSPTGGGGNEKLFF.

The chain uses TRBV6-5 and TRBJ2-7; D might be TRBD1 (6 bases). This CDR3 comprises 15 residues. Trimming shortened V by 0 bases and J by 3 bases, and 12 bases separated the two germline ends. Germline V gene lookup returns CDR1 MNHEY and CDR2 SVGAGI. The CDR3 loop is CASSYSTGTFYEQYF. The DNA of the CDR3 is TGTGCCAGCAGTTACTCGACGGGGACATTCTACGAGCAGTACTTC.

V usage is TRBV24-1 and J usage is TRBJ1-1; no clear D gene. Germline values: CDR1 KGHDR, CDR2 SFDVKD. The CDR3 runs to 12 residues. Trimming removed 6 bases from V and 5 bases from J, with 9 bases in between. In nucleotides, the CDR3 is TGTGCCACCAGTAGCGTAGGGACTGAAGCTTTCTTT. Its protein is CATSSVGTEAFF.

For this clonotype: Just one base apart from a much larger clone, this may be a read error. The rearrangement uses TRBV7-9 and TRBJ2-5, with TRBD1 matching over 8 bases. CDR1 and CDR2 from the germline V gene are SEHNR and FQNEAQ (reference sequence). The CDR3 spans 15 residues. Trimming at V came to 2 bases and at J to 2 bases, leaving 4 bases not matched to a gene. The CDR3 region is CASSLTGGHQETQYF. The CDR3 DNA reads TGTGCCAGCAGCTTAACAGGGGGTCATCAAGAGACCCAGTACTTC.

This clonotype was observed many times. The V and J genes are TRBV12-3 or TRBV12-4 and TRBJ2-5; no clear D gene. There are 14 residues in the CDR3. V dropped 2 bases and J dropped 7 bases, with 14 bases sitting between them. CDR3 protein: CASSLLKTWGTQYF. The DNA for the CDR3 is TGTGCCAGCAGTTTACTAAAGACATGGGGGACCCAGTACTTC.

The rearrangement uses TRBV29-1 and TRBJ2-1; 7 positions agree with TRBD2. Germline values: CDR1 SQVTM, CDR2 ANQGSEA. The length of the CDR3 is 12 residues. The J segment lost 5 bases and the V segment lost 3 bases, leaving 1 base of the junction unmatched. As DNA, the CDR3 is TGCAGCGTTGAGGGGGGGGACAATGAGCAGTTCTTC. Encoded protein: CSVEGGDNEQFF.

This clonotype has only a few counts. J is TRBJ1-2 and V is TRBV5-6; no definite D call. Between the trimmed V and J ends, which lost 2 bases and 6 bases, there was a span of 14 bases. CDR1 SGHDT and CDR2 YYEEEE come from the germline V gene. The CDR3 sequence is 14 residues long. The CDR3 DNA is TGTGCCAGCAGCTTTAACTTCGGGGATGATGGCTACACCTTC. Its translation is CASSFNFGDDGYTF.

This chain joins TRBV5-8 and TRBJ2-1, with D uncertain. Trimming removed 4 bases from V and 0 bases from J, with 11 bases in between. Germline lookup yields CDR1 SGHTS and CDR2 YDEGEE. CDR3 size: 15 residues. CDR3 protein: CASSEGGDSYNEQFF. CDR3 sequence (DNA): TGTGCCAGCAGCGAAGGTGGGGACTCCTACAATGAGCAGTTCTTC.

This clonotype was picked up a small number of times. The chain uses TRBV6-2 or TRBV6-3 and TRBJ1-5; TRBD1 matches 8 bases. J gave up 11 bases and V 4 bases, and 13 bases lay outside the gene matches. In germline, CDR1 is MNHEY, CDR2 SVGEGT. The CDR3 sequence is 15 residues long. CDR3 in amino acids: CASSSDRVKHGAQHF. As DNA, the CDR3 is TGTGCCAGCAGTTCGGACAGGGTAAAACATGGGGCCCAGCATTTT.

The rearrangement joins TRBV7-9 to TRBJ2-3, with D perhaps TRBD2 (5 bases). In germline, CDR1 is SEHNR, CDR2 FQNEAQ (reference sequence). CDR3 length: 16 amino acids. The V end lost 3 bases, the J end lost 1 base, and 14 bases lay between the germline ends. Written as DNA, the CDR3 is TGTGCCAGCAGCTTGTCGAGGGCTTCGGGCACAGATACGCAGTATTTT. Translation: CASSLSRASGTDTQYF.

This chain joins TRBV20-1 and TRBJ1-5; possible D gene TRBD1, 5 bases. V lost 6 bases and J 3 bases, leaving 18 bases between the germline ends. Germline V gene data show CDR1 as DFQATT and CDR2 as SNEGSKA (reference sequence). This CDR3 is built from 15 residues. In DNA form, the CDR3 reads TGCAGTGCCCGGGGGGTAGGGATAGTCAATCAGCCCCAGCATTTT. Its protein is CSARGVGIVNQPQHF.

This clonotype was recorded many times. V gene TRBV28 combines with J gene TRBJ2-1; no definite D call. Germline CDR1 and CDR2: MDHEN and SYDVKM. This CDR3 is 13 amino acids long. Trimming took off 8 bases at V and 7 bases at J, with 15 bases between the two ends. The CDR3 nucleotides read TGTGCCAGCCGCCGCGGATGGTGGAATGAGCAGTTCTTC. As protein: CASRRGWWNEQFF.

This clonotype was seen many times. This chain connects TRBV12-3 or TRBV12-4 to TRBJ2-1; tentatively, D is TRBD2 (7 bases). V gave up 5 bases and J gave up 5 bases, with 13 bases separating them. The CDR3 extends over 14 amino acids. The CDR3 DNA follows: TGTGCCAGCAGTGGGGGGGGGCCTGACAATGAGCAGTTCTTC. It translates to CASSGGGPDNEQFF.

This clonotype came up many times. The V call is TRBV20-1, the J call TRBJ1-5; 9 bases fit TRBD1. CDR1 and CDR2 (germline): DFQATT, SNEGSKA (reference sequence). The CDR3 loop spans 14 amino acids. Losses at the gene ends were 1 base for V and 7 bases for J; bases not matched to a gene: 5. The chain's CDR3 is CSARGTGVGQPQHF. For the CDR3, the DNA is TGCAGTGCTAGAGGGACAGGGGTTGGGCAGCCCCAGCATTTT.

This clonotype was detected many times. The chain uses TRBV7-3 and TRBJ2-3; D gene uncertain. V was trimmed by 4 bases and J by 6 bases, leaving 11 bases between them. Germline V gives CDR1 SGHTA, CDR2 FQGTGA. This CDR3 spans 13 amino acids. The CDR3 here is CASSSRRTDTQYF. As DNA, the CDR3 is TGTGCCAGCAGCTCAAGAAGGACCGATACGCAGTATTTT.

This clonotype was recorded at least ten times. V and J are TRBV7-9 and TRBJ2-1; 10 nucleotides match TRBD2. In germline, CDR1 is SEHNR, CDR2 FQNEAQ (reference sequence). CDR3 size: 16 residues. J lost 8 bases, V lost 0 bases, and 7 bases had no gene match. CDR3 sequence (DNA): TGTGCCAGCAGCTTAGCTCTAAGCGGGGGGGCCCATGAGCAGTTCTTC. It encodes CASSLALSGGAHEQFF.

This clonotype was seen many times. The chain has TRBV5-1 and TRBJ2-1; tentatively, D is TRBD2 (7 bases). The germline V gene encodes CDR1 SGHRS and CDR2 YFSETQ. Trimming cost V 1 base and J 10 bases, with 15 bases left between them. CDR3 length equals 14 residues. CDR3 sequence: CASSLQAGAGEQFF. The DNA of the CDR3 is TGCGCCAGCAGCTTGCAGGCGGGGGCAGGGGAGCAGTTCTTC.

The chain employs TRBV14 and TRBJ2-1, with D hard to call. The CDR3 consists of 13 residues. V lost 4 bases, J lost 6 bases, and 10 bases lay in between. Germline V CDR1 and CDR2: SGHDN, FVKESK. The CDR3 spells CASSPFVGNEQFF. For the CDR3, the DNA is TGTGCCAGCAGCCCGTTTGTAGGCAATGAGCAGTTCTTC.

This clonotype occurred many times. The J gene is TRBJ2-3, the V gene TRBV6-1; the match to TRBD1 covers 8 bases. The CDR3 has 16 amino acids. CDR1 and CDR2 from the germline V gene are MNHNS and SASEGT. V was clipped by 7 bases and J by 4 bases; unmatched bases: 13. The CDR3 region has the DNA TGTGCCAGCAAAAGTAGTCAGGGGGCGATAGCAGATACGCAGTATTTT. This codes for CASKSSQGAIADTQYF.

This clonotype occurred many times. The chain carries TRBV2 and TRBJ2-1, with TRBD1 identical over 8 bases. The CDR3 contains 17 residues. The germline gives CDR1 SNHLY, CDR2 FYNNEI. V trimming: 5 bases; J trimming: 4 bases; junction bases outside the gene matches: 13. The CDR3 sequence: CASSFDPGTGVYNEQFF. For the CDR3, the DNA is TGTGCCAGCAGTTTCGATCCCGGGACAGGAGTTTACAATGAGCAGTTCTTC.

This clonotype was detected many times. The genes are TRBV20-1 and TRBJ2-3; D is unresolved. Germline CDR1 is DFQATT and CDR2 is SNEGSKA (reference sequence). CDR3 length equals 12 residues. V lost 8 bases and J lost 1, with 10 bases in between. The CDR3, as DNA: TGCAGTTTGGCTTGGGGCACAGATACGCAGTATTTT. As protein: CSLAWGTDTQYF.